Given below is one TCR beta chain in context. The isolated RNA, all of it, was reverse transcribed, so expressed TCRB transcripts were what got sequenced. Sequenced by immunoSEQ multiplex PCR; TCRdb stores in-frame clones only, minus some. Of about half a million clones listed, approximately 31% are singletons. The sample originates from a study of beta chain features in type 1 diabetes. This CDR3 is 14 amino acids long. Germline loops: CDR1 SGHAT, CDR2 FQNNGV. The ends lost 3 bases at V and 2 bases at J; junction bases unmatched: 2. This chain uses TRBV11-2 with TRBJ2-5; TRBD2 matches 8 bases. Specimen: naive CD4+ T cells from blood. The source is a man aged 18 to 29 in good health. The CDR3 spells CASSFGGGQETQYF. The CDR3 DNA sequence: TGTGCCAGCAGCTTTGGCGGGGGGCAAGAGACCCAGTACTTC.